Listed below are T cell receptor beta chains from one sample, sequenced in a study of shared clonotypes between healthy human individuals. Data came from immunoSEQ multiplex PCR; TCRdb stores just in-frame clones and leaves some out. The top ten clones hold roughly 0.13% of a sample with under 2,500,000 clones, more than 90% of them seen once. Material: naive CD4+ T cells sorted from blood. The receptors were sampled from a man aged 18 to 29 in good health. Both conserved end residues are part of each CDR3. A D gene is named only where the DNA matches it firmly. The listing skips clone size in some rows; elsewhere it reads once, few, many or a size class.

CDR3 DNA: TGCGCCAGCAGTGACCCCGCGACAGGGGATTATGGCTACACCTTC
CDR3 protein: CASSDPATGDYGYTF
D gene: TRBD1
V gene: TRBV10-2
J gene: TRBJ1-2
clone size: .

CDR3 DNA: TGTGCCAGCAGTTTTATCGGGAGCTCCTACAATGAGCAGTTCTTC
CDR3 protein: CASSFIGSSYNEQFF
D gene: .
V gene: TRBV27
J gene: TRBJ2-1
clone size: .

CDR3 DNA: TGTGCCAGCAGAAAGGGGGCTGAAGCTTTCTTT
CDR3 protein: CASRKGAEAFF
D gene: .
V gene: TRBV25-1
J gene: TRBJ1-1
clone size: few

CDR3 DNA: TGTGCCAGCAGCGCGGTTGGGGGTAGCACAGATACGCAGTATTTT
CDR3 protein: CASSAVGGSTDTQYF
D gene: .
V gene: TRBV5-6
J gene: TRBJ2-3
clone size: .

CDR3 DNA: TGCGCCAGCAGCTTCGGCCTTCGACAGGGGAAACCTGAAGCTTTCTTT
CDR3 protein: CASSFGLRQGKPEAFF
D gene: TRBD1
V gene: TRBV5-1
J gene: TRBJ1-1
clone size: .

CDR3 DNA: TGTGCCAGCAGCGTAAGACCTTTAAACTCTGGAAACACCATATATTTT
CDR3 protein: CASSVRPLNSGNTIYF
D gene: .
V gene: TRBV9
J gene: TRBJ1-3
clone size: .

CDR3 DNA: TGTGCCTGGAGTGGACAGACCTACGAGCAGTACTTC
CDR3 protein: CAWSGQTYEQYF
D gene: .
V gene: TRBV30
J gene: TRBJ2-7
clone size: .

CDR3 DNA: TGTGCCAGCAGTGAAAACGGGCAGGGCTACGAGCAGTACTTC
CDR3 protein: CASSENGQGYEQYF
D gene: .
V gene: TRBV6-1
J gene: TRBJ2-7
clone size: .

CDR3 DNA: TGTGCCTGGGCTGGGAGACAGAACTCTGGAAACACCATATATTTT
CDR3 protein: CAWAGRQNSGNTIYF
D gene: .
V gene: TRBV30
J gene: TRBJ1-3
clone size: .

CDR3 DNA: TGTGCCAGCAGCGGCGTCTGTAAGTGCCAAAGTCGGGCCAACGTCCTGACTTTC
CDR3 protein: CASSGVCKCQSRANVLTF
D gene: .
V gene: TRBV7-7
J gene: TRBJ2-6
clone size: .

CDR3 DNA: TGTGCCAGCAGCTTATTGGGGTCAGAGAACACTGAAGCTTTCTTT
CDR3 protein: CASSLLGSENTEAFF
D gene: .
V gene: TRBV7-9
J gene: TRBJ1-1
clone size: .

CDR3 DNA: TGTGCCAGCATAGGGTCGCAGGGAGGGGGAGACTACAATGAGCAGTTCTTC
CDR3 protein: CASIGSQGGGDYNEQFF
D gene: .
V gene: TRBV25-1
J gene: TRBJ2-1
clone size: .

CDR3 DNA: TGTGCCAGCAGCTTGGACTCCACTGAAGCTTTCTTT
CDR3 protein: CASSLDSTEAFF
D gene: .
V gene: TRBV5-4
J gene: TRBJ1-1
clone size: .

CDR3 DNA: TGTGCCAGCAGCCCTCAGGGGGGCGATGGGCAGCCCCAGCATTTT
CDR3 protein: CASSPQGGDGQPQHF
D gene: TRBD1
V gene: TRBV7-9
J gene: TRBJ1-5
clone size: .

CDR3 DNA: TGCAGCGTTGTGGGGACTAGCGGGACTAGCACAGATACGCAGTATTTT
CDR3 protein: CSVVGTSGTSTDTQYF
D gene: TRBD2
V gene: TRBV29-1
J gene: TRBJ2-3
clone size: .

CDR3 DNA: TGTGCCAGCTCACCAGGGACCGAGACCCAGTACTTC
CDR3 protein: CASSPGTETQYF
D gene: .
V gene: TRBV18
J gene: TRBJ2-5
clone size: .

CDR3 DNA: TGCGCCAGCACCCCTAGGTTCCCCGGGACCGGGGAGCTGTTTTTT
CDR3 protein: CASTPRFPGTGELFF
D gene: .
V gene: TRBV4-1
J gene: TRBJ2-2
clone size: .

CDR3 DNA: TGTGCCAGCAGTTTATCAGTCGGGAACTCCTACGAGCAGTACTTC
CDR3 protein: CASSLSVGNSYEQYF
D gene: .
V gene: TRBV27
J gene: TRBJ2-7
clone size: .

CDR3 DNA: TGTGCCATCACACCCGGGACGGGAGGATCCGAGCAGTACTTC
CDR3 protein: CAITPGTGGSEQYF
D gene: TRBD2
V gene: TRBV10-3
J gene: TRBJ2-7
clone size: .

CDR3 DNA: TGTGCCAGTAGTATACTAGCGGGAGGGCCGGATGAGCAGTTCTTC
CDR3 protein: CASSILAGGPDEQFF
D gene: TRBD2
V gene: TRBV19
J gene: TRBJ2-1
clone size: .

CDR3 DNA: TGCGCCAGCAGCCAAGATATCCAGGGCACTGATCAGCCCCAGCATTTT
CDR3 protein: CASSQDIQGTDQPQHF
D gene: .
V gene: TRBV4-1
J gene: TRBJ1-5
clone size: .

CDR3 DNA: TGTGCCAGCAGAAGGGGTTCTATGAACACTGAAGCTTTCTTT
CDR3 protein: CASRRGSMNTEAFF
D gene: .
V gene: TRBV6-1
J gene: TRBJ1-1
clone size: .

CDR3 DNA: TGTGCCAGCAGCTTGCCGGGGGGGCCGGGCACAGATACGCAGTATTTT
CDR3 protein: CASSLPGGPGTDTQYF
D gene: TRBD2
V gene: TRBV7-8
J gene: TRBJ2-3
clone size: .

CDR3 DNA: TGTGCCAGCTCACCACTTACTGGACAGGGCTCGGGAGAGACCCAGTACTTC
CDR3 protein: CASSPLTGQGSGETQYF
D gene: TRBD1
V gene: TRBV18
J gene: TRBJ2-5
clone size: .

CDR3 DNA: TGTGCCAGCAGCGCCCGAGGACAAACGAACACTGAAGCTTTCTTT
CDR3 protein: CASSARGQTNTEAFF
D gene: .
V gene: TRBV9
J gene: TRBJ1-1
clone size: .

CDR3 DNA: TGTGCCAGCAGCCTAGGAGGACTAGCGGAAGAGACCCAGTACTTC
CDR3 protein: CASSLGGLAEETQYF
D gene: TRBD2
V gene: TRBV28
J gene: TRBJ2-5
clone size: .

CDR3 DNA: TGTGCCAGTAGTCGGGATAGCAATCAGCCCCAGCATTTT
CDR3 protein: CASSRDSNQPQHF
D gene: .
V gene: TRBV19
J gene: TRBJ1-5
clone size: .

CDR3 DNA: TGTGCCACCAGCAGAGTTGGGCGGGGGCGCGTGGAAAAACTGTTTTTT
CDR3 protein: CATSRVGRGRVEKLFF
D gene: .
V gene: TRBV15
J gene: TRBJ1-4
clone size: .

CDR3 DNA: TGTGCCAGCATGAGGCGGGAGCCCGTTTACAATGAGCAGTTCTTC
CDR3 protein: CASMRREPVYNEQFF
D gene: TRBD2
V gene: TRBV2
J gene: TRBJ2-1
clone size: .

CDR3 DNA: TGTGCCAGTGGAGCGACCACAGATACGCAGTATTTT
CDR3 protein: CASGATTDTQYF
D gene: .
V gene: TRBV9
J gene: TRBJ2-3
clone size: once

CDR3 DNA: TGTGCCAGCAGGGGACAGGTGAATTCACCCCTCCACTTT
CDR3 protein: CASRGQVNSPLHF
D gene: TRBD1
V gene: TRBV6-5
J gene: TRBJ1-6
clone size: once

CDR3 DNA: TGTGCCATCGGGCTAGCGGGCATCGCCACCGGGGAGCTGTTTTTT
CDR3 protein: CAIGLAGIATGELFF
D gene: TRBD2
V gene: TRBV10-3
J gene: TRBJ2-2
clone size: .

CDR3 DNA: TGTGCCAGCAGCCGAGCGGGCGGGAACACTGAAGCTTTCTTT
CDR3 protein: CASSRAGGNTEAFF
D gene: .
V gene: TRBV14
J gene: TRBJ1-1
clone size: .

CDR3 DNA: TGTGCCAGCAGCTTCCTGGGGGGAGGGGAGCAGTACTTC
CDR3 protein: CASSFLGGGEQYF
D gene: TRBD2
V gene: TRBV7-2
J gene: TRBJ2-7
clone size: .

CDR3 DNA: TGTGCCAGCAGCTTAGGACGTGCGTCTGCGCAGGGAACTGAAGCTTTCTTT
CDR3 protein: CASSLGRASAQGTEAFF
D gene: .
V gene: TRBV5-4
J gene: TRBJ1-1
clone size: few

CDR3 DNA: TGTGCCAGTACATCCACGGCGACAGCTAACTATGGCTACACCTTC
CDR3 protein: CASTSTATANYGYTF
D gene: .
V gene: TRBV19
J gene: TRBJ1-2
clone size: .

CDR3 DNA: TGTGCCAGCAGCTTATTGCAGGGCCCATCCTACAATGAGCAGTTCTTC
CDR3 protein: CASSLLQGPSYNEQFF
D gene: .
V gene: TRBV7-9
J gene: TRBJ2-1
clone size: .

CDR3 DNA: TGTGCCAGCAGCTCCGGACTAGCGGGGGAGGCCCAGTACTTC
CDR3 protein: CASSSGLAGEAQYF
D gene: TRBD2
V gene: TRBV7-6
J gene: TRBJ2-5
clone size: .

CDR3 DNA: TGTGCCAGCAGCGGTCAAGAGCAGTACTTC
CDR3 protein: CASSGQEQYF
D gene: .
V gene: TRBV7-9
J gene: TRBJ2-7
clone size: .

CDR3 DNA: TGCGCCAGCAGTGAAACGGGACAGGGTTTTTCACCCCTCCACTTT
CDR3 protein: CASSETGQGFSPLHF
D gene: TRBD1
V gene: TRBV10-2
J gene: TRBJ1-6
clone size: .

CDR3 DNA: TGTGCCAGCAAACCGGGGTCCTCCTACGAGCAGTACTTC
CDR3 protein: CASKPGSSYEQYF
D gene: .
V gene: TRBV27
J gene: TRBJ2-7
clone size: .

CDR3 DNA: TGTGCCAGCAGCCAAGGACTAGCGGCCTACAATGAGCAGTTCTTC
CDR3 protein: CASSQGLAAYNEQFF
D gene: TRBD2
V gene: TRBV6-1
J gene: TRBJ2-1
clone size: .

CDR3 DNA: TGCGCCAGCAGCCAAGCCAGGACAGTCTCTGGGGCCAACGTCCTGACTTTC
CDR3 protein: CASSQARTVSGANVLTF
D gene: .
V gene: TRBV4-3
J gene: TRBJ2-6
clone size: .

CDR3 DNA: TGTGCCAGCAGTTACGGGACAGAAAGCTCCTACGAGCAGTACTTC
CDR3 protein: CASSYGTESSYEQYF
D gene: TRBD1
V gene: TRBV6-7
J gene: TRBJ2-7
clone size: .

CDR3 DNA: TGTGCCAGTTCCCAGGTACGAGTCTATGGCTACACCTTC
CDR3 protein: CASSQVRVYGYTF
D gene: .
V gene: TRBV6-1
J gene: TRBJ1-2
clone size: .

CDR3 DNA: TGCGCCAGCAGCCAAGACCGGACTAGCGGGATCTACAATGAGCAGTTCTTC
CDR3 protein: CASSQDRTSGIYNEQFF
D gene: TRBD2
V gene: TRBV4-3
J gene: TRBJ2-1
clone size: .